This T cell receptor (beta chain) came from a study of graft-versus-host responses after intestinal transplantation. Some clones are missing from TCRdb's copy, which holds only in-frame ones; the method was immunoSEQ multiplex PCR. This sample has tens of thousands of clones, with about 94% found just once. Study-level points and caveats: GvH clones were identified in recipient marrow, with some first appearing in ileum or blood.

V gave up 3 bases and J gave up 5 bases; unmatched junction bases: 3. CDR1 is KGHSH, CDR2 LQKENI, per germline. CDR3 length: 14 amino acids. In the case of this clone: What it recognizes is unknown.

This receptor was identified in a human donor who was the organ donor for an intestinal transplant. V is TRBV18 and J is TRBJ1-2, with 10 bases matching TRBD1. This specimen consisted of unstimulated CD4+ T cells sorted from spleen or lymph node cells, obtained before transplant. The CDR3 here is CASSPGQGGYGYTF. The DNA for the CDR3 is TGTGCCAGCTCACCCGGACAGGGGGGGTATGGCTACACCTTC.